Sequencing of this TCR beta chain was carried out in a study of T cells in localized non-small cell lung cancer. The CDR3 extends over 11 amino acids. Trimming pared 7 bases from V and 3 bases from J, leaving 7 bases between. Germline CDR1 and CDR2: SNHLY and FYNNEI. General observations from the study: Median around 56 top-100 tumor clones were shared with paired adjacent lung. Clonality of T cells reached its maximum in uninvolved adjacent lung, surpassing tumor.

TCRdb keeps only in-frame clones here, not all; method: immunoSEQ multiplex PCR. The table shows several thousand clones, with 92% occurring only once. The count of this clone is one. What it binds is not known. The origin of this receptor is a woman aged 40-69 years with stage I squamous cell lung carcinoma. The rearrangement links TRBV2 to TRBJ2-7; D unresolved. The sequencing here drew on peripheral blood, taken before any cancer treatment. CDR3 in amino acids: CASKALYEQYF. Written as DNA, the CDR3 is TGTGCCAGCAAAGCTCTCTACGAGCAGTACTTC.